This entry lists 31 T cell receptor beta chains sequenced from one sample in a study of T cells expressing NK-cell markers. TCRdb re-called the 5' RACE reads and catalogs CDR3 proteins one per entry, DNA excluded. The sample totals 200,000 to 300,000 distinct CDR3 sequences. The sample consisted of blood T cells: a sorted CD56 or NKG2C T cell subset, CD4+ or CD8+ T cells, or bulk PBMC T cells (not recorded which). The receptors stem from a woman between 18 and 69 years old in good health.

J is TRBJ1-5 and V is TRBV12-3 or TRBV12-4; the TRBD1 assignment by TCRdb is unverifiable without DNA. The CDR3 loop spans 15 amino acids. The CDR3 loop is CASSFRVRSNQPQHF.

The chain employs TRBV10-3 and TRBJ2-2; TCRdb picks TRBD2, but there is no DNA to check that call. There are 16 residues in the CDR3. The germline gives CDR1 ENHRY, CDR2 SYGVKD. The CDR3: CAIAGTSGGGPGELFF.

The V and J genes are TRBV7-7 and TRBJ1-3; TCRdb reports TRBD1, a call that lacks DNA to check it against. Germline assignment: CDR1 SSHAT and CDR2 FNYEAQ (reference sequence). There are 15 residues in the CDR3. CDR3 sequence reads: CASSFGPGSGNTIYF. The full variable domain, with the rest looked up from reference TRBV7-7 and TRBJ1-3, is GAGVSQSPRYKVTKRGQDVTLRCDPISSHATLYWYQQALGQGPEFLTYFNYEAQPDKSGLPSDRFSAERPEGSISTLTIQRTEQRDSAMYRCASSFGPGSGNTIYFGEGSWLTVV.

The J gene is TRBJ2-2, the V gene TRBV10-3; the D call of TRBD2 rests on TCRdb alone, since no DNA is present to check it. Germline V gene sequence: CDR1 ENHRY, CDR2 SYGVKD. The CDR3 totals 18 residues. This chain's CDR3 is CAILGGSGTSLNTGELFF.

The rearrangement uses TRBV2 and TRBJ2-5; without DNA, the TCRdb call of TRBD1 cannot be checked. The V gene's germline CDR1 is SNHLY and CDR2 FYNNEI. This CDR3 is built from 12 residues. The CDR3 loop is CASNRVRETQYF.

The V and J genes are TRBV6-2 or TRBV6-3 and TRBJ2-5; there is no DNA to check the TCRdb D call of TRBD1. This CDR3 has 15 amino acids. CDR1 is MNHEY and CDR2 is SVGEGT in the germline V gene. CDR3 amino acids: CASSYPGTGKETQYF.

V is TRBV12-3 or TRBV12-4 and J is TRBJ1-3. The CDR3 extends over 14 amino acids. The CDR3 sequence: CASTHGRSGNTIYF.

This chain links TRBV6-5 with TRBJ2-1; TCRdb reports TRBD1, a call that lacks DNA to check it against. Germline CDR1 reads MNHEY; CDR2 reads SVGAGI. The CDR3 consists of 15 residues. CDR3: CASSYPGQGDNEQFF.

The V gene is TRBV6-5, the J gene TRBJ1-4; TCRdb reports TRBD1, a call that lacks DNA to check it against. The CDR3 consists of 15 residues. The germline V gene encodes CDR1 MNHEY and CDR2 SVGAGI. This chain's CDR3 is CASSYSTGSVEKLFF.

The J gene is TRBJ2-3, the V gene TRBV7-2. This CDR3 comprises 14 residues. CDR1 SGHTA and CDR2 FQGNSA come from the germline V gene. Here the CDR3 reads CASSLRRVADTQYF.

The chain's CDR3 is CSARPASGKGTGELFF. The V call is TRBV20-1, the J call TRBJ2-2; TCRdb gives TRBD2 as the D gene, but with no DNA this cannot be confirmed. This CDR3 is 16 amino acids long. CDR1 and CDR2 (germline): DFQATT, SNEGSKA (reference sequence).

V gene TRBV11-2 combines with J gene TRBJ2-7; TCRdb's assignment of TRBD1 cannot be checked, as there is no DNA. Germline V gene lookup returns CDR1 SGHAT and CDR2 FQNNGV. This CDR3 is built from 18 residues. The CDR3 sequence: CASSYPRRTRSPPYEQYF.

V usage is TRBV12-3 or TRBV12-4 and J usage is TRBJ2-5. The CDR3 runs 14 residues. CDR3 loop: CASSTRMAHETQYF.

The V gene is TRBV7-8, the J gene TRBJ2-7. CDR3 length: 13 residues. Looked up from germline, CDR1 is SGHVS and CDR2 is FQNEAQ. CDR3 amino acids: CASSLGLIYEQYF. Full variable domain (remainder filled in from reference TRBV7-8 and TRBJ2-7): GAGVSQSPRYKVAKRGQDVALRCDPISGHVSLFWYQQALGQGPEFLTYFQNEAQLDKSGLPSDRFFAERPEGSVSTLKIQRTQQEDSAVYLCASSLGLIYEQYFGPGTRLTVT.

Measured by frequency, this clonotype is medium-sized. V is TRBV20-1 and J is TRBJ2-1. The germline gives CDR1 DFQATT, CDR2 SNEGSKA (reference sequence). This CDR3 is 15 amino acids long. This CDR3 is CSARDRLAGINEQFF.

V gene TRBV20-1 combines with J gene TRBJ1-3. Germline loops: CDR1 DFQATT, CDR2 SNEGSKA (reference sequence). The CDR3 totals 14 residues. The CDR3 spells CSALRTHSGNTIYF.

V usage is TRBV20-1 and J usage is TRBJ1-4; TCRdb's D gene call, TRBD1, goes unchecked for lack of DNA. The CDR3 is 16 residues long. Germline loops: CDR1 DFQATT, CDR2 SNEGSKA (reference sequence). The CDR3 loop is CSARGTSGGTLEKLFF.

V gene TRBV2 combines with J gene TRBJ2-1; TCRdb outputs TRBD2, but without DNA this stays unchecked. The CDR3 extends over 13 amino acids. Germline assignment: CDR1 SNHLY and CDR2 FYNNEI. Here the CDR3 reads CASRELAPNEQFF.

The chain carries TRBV20-1 and TRBJ2-7; TCRdb lists TRBD1, though no DNA is available to test this call. The CDR3 covers 16 residues. Germline lookup yields CDR1 DFQATT and CDR2 SNEGSKA (reference sequence). The CDR3 here is CSARDPGDRSFYEQYF.

The V gene is TRBV7-2, the J gene TRBJ2-3. The germline CDR1 and CDR2 sequences are SGHTA and FQGNSA. The CDR3 length is 13 residues. CDR3 sequence: CASSPSVADTQYF. Looking up the rest from reference TRBV7-2 and TRBJ2-3 gives the full variable domain: GAGVSQSPSNKVTEKGKDVELRCDPISGHTALYWYRQSLGQGLEFLIYFQGNSAPDKSGLPSDRFSAERTGGSVSTLTIQRTQQEDSAVYLCASSPSVADTQYFGPGTRLTVL.

The chain employs TRBV5-1 and TRBJ2-7; there is no DNA to check the TCRdb D call of TRBD2. This CDR3 comprises 14 residues. CDR1 SGHRS and CDR2 YFSETQ come from the germline V gene. CDR3 sequence: CASSEGTSVGEQYF.

The genes are TRBV7-9 and TRBJ2-7; TCRdb selects TRBD2, and the lack of DNA leaves this call unchecked. The germline gives CDR1 SEHNR, CDR2 FQNEAQ (reference sequence). The CDR3 runs 13 residues. The CDR3 loop reads CASSQEVYYEQYF.

The V gene is TRBV20-1, the J gene TRBJ2-1; with no DNA, the TCRdb D assignment of TRBD1 cannot be verified. Germline CDR1 reads DFQATT; CDR2 reads SNEGSKA (reference sequence). This CDR3 is 12 amino acids long. The CDR3 is CSARDQVGREFF.

The V call is TRBV5-4, the J call TRBJ1-4. The CDR3 is 16 residues long. Germline CDR1 and CDR2: SGHNT and YYREEE (reference sequence). The CDR3 loop reads CASSGRGAATNEKLFF.

The chain joins TRBV29-1 to TRBJ2-7; TCRdb returns TRBD2, unconfirmable since there is no DNA. In germline, CDR1 is SQVTM, CDR2 ANQGSEA. The CDR3 is 13 residues long. The CDR3 sequence is CSAFSGRISEQYF.

CDR3 amino acids: CANLKGADYGYTF. The chain uses TRBV19 and TRBJ1-2; there is no DNA to check the TCRdb D call of TRBD1. The CDR3 is 13 residues long. Germline CDR1 LNHDA, CDR2 SQIVND (reference sequence).

The rearrangement links TRBV25-1 to TRBJ2-3; TCRdb picks TRBD1, but there is no DNA to check that call. Germline V lookup: CDR1 MGHDK, CDR2 SYGVNS. This CDR3 has 15 residues. CDR3 in amino acids: CASSLPGQGGDTQYF.

The gene calls are TRBV7-2 and TRBJ2-3. CDR3 length: 14 amino acids. The germline CDR1 and CDR2 sequences are SGHTA and FQGNSA. CDR3 region: CASSLAFGTDTQYF.

This chain links TRBV18 with TRBJ2-5; TCRdb reports TRBD2, a call that lacks DNA to check it against. Germline assignment: CDR1 KGHSH and CDR2 LQKENI. The length of the CDR3 is 15 residues. This chain's CDR3 is CASSPASGGQETQYF.

This chain joins TRBV27 and TRBJ2-1; no DNA is available, so the TRBD2 call from TCRdb remains unchecked. The CDR3 spans 15 residues. The germline V gene has CDR1 MNHEY and CDR2 SMNVEV (reference sequence). CDR3 region: CASSRNLAGINEQFF.

This chain joins TRBV15 and TRBJ2-5. This CDR3 is built from 15 residues. From germline, CDR1 is LNHNV and CDR2 YYDKDF (reference sequence). The CDR3 here is CATSRDNSGEETQYF.